The 13 T cell receptor beta chains in this list originate from one sample, sequenced in a study of PD-1 blockade in classical Hodgkin lymphoma (dated by TCRdb to 2020 to 2021). Read against the paper, the sample's time point label means: cycle 1 day 1 (C1D1), immediately before nivolumab initiation. Every trial patient had relapsed following autologous stem cell transplantation, and prior brentuximab vedotin exposure was what differed among cohorts A, B and C. Using a Miltenyi CD4+ T cell isolation kit, CD4+ T cells were purified from thawed PBMCs through magnetic negative selection. The method behind the library was the immunoSEQ multiplex PCR assay. In its TCRdb copy, this immuneACCESS table keeps in-frame sequences only and misses some clones. Where compared with another copy, unresolved V genes explain less than half of these, and the others have no known cause. Here the sample has some 8,500 clones; 84% occur a single time. The ten most abundant clones make up about 12% of the sample.

The sample here was CD4+ T cells from blood, taken at baseline. The receptors originated from a human donor with classical Hodgkin lymphoma.

This clone was observed a single time. V is TRBV6-1 and J is TRBJ1-1; 7 bases fit TRBD1. V trimming: 6 bases; J trimming: 7 bases; junction bases outside the gene matches: 8. The CDR3 consists of 13 residues. CDR1 is MNHNS and CDR2 is SASEGT in the germline V gene. The CDR3 coding sequence is TGTGCCAGCAGGATAGTGGACAGGAGTGAAGCTTTCTTT. It codes for CASRIVDRSEAFF.

The genes are TRBV29-1 and TRBJ2-5; 9 bases agree with TRBD2. The junction had 8 bases not matched to a gene; V was cut back by 7 bases and J by 5 bases. CDR1 is SQVTM and CDR2 is ANQGSEA in the germline V gene. The CDR3 has 13 residues. This chain's CDR3 is CSACSGSWETQYF. The DNA of the CDR3 is TGCAGCGCTTGTAGCGGGAGCTGGGAGACCCAGTACTTC.

V usage is TRBV7-2 and J usage is TRBJ1-1; D remains unclear. Germline lookup yields CDR1 SGHTA and CDR2 FQGNSA. CDR3 length equals 14 residues. The V end was cut by 2 bases, the J end by 0 bases, with 7 bases between. CDR3 sequence: CASSLQPMNTEAFF. DNA of the CDR3: TGTGCCAGCAGCTTACAGCCTATGAACACTGAAGCTTTCTTT.

This clone was recorded a few times. The chain recombines TRBV7-2 with TRBJ2-4, with D perhaps given as TRBD1 or TRBD2 (5 bases each). Germline V CDR1 and CDR2: SGHTA, FQGNSA. Trimming removed 2 bases from V and 9 bases from J, with 14 bases in between. CDR3 length: 14 amino acids. CDR3 nucleotide sequence: TGTGCCAGCAGCTTAAACGGGCAGGGAGCCATTCAGTACTTC. Amino acids: CASSLNGQGAIQYF.

This chain joins TRBV10-3 and TRBJ2-3; D remains ambiguous. V lost 0 bases, J lost 2 bases, and 9 bases lay in between. The CDR3 has 15 amino acids. Germline CDR1 and CDR2: ENHRY and SYGVKD. The CDR3 coding sequence is TGTGCCATCAGTGAGTCAGTAAACCCCACAGATACGCAGTATTTT. The encoded protein is CAISESVNPTDTQYF.

This chain links TRBV4-1 with TRBJ2-7; D perhaps matches TRBD2 (6 bases). CDR1 and CDR2 from the germline V gene are MGHRA and YSYEKL. This CDR3 has 15 amino acids. Trimming left V 1 base short and J 0 bases short, with 10 bases between. In DNA, the CDR3 is TGCGCCAGCAGCCAAGGACCCGGGAGCTCCTACGAGCAGTACTTC. It encodes CASSQGPGSSYEQYF.

The chain carries TRBV28 and TRBJ2-1; D ambiguous. Germline lookup yields CDR1 MDHEN and CDR2 SYDVKM. The CDR3 runs to 15 residues. V lost 6 bases to trimming and J lost 5 bases, with 17 bases between them. This chain's CDR3 is CASRPAGLQNNEQFF. For the CDR3, the DNA is TGTGCCAGCAGGCCAGCCGGTTTACAAAACAATGAGCAGTTCTTC.

The rearrangement joins TRBV19 to TRBJ1-3; 7 nucleotides agree with TRBD1. With 6 bases clipped from V and 3 bases from J, the junction kept 8 bases outside the gene matches. CDR3 size: 15 residues. Germline loops: CDR1 LNHDA, CDR2 SQIVND (reference sequence). CDR3 bases: TGTGCCAGTAGGAGAAAACAGGGGATTGGAAACACCATATATTTT. Protein sequence: CASRRKQGIGNTIYF.

The CDR3 reads CASSYSTRGTEAFF. The CDR3 coding sequence is TGTGCCAGCAGTTACTCGACCCGGGGCACTGAAGCTTTCTTT. V usage is TRBV6-5 and J usage is TRBJ1-1; D is ambiguous. Germline CDR1 and CDR2: MNHEY and SVGAGI. The V end was cut by 0 bases, the J end by 4 bases, with 9 bases between. There are 14 residues in the CDR3.

Regarding this clone: This specimen includes other DNA sequences encoding the same CDR3. The chain employs TRBV9 and TRBJ2-7, with 11 bases identical to TRBD2. Losses at the gene ends were 1 base for V and 7 bases for J; bases not matched to a gene: 1. The CDR3 totals 13 residues. CDR1 is SGDLS, CDR2 YYNGEE, per germline. This chain's CDR3 is CASSVRLAGEQYF. The CDR3 DNA sequence: TGTGCCAGCAGCGTACGACTAGCGGGGGAGCAGTACTTC. The full variable domain, with the rest looked up from reference TRBV9 and TRBJ2-7, is DSGVTQTPKHLITATGQRVTLRCSPRSGDLSVYWYQQSLDQGLQFLIQYYNGEERAKGNILERFSAQQFPDLHSELNLSSLELGDSALYFCASSVRLAGEQYFGPGTRLTVT.

The J gene is TRBJ2-1, the V gene TRBV2, with TRBD1 identical over 8 bases. Germline loops: CDR1 SNHLY, CDR2 FYNNEI. The V segment lost 5 bases and the J segment 4 bases; nucleotides outside the gene matches: 13. The CDR3 covers 17 residues. The CDR3 here is CASSSNRDRRHYNEQFF. DNA for the CDR3: TGTGCCAGCAGTTCCAACCGGGACAGGAGACATTACAATGAGCAGTTCTTC.

The V gene is TRBV6-1, the J gene TRBJ2-3; D gene uncertain. From germline, CDR1 is MNHNS and CDR2 SASEGT. This CDR3 contains 13 residues. V was clipped by 3 bases and J by 2 bases, with 6 bases between them. This chain's CDR3 is CASSEVYTDTQYF. The CDR3 DNA reads as TGTGCCAGCAGTGAGGTCTACACAGATACGCAGTATTTT.

The rearrangement links TRBV6-5 to TRBJ1-2; D ambiguous. CDR3 length: 12 amino acids. Trimming removed 6 bases from V and 3 bases from J, with 8 bases in between. Germline CDR1 MNHEY, CDR2 SVGAGI. The CDR3 DNA is TGTGCCAGCAGCCCCGCAGACTATGGCTACACCTTC. Translation gives CASSPADYGYTF.